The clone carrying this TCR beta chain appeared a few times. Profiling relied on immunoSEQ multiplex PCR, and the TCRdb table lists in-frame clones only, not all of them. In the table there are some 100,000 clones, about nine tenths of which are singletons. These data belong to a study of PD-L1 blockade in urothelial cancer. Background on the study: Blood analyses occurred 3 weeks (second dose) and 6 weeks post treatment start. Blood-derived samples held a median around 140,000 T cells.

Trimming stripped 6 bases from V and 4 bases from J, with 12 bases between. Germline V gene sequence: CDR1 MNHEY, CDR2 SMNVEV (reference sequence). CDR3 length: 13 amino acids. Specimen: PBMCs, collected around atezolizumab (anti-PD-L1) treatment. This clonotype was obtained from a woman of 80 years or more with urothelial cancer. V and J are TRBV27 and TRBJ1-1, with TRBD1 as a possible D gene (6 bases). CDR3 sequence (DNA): TGTGCCAGCAGATTACAGGGTCCCACTGAAGCTTTCTTT. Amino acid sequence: CASRLQGPTEAFF.